This T cell receptor beta chain stems from a study of T cells in Graves' hyperthyroidism and ophthalmopathy. Findings and limits, study-wide: Most clonotypes that expanded in the thyroid above 0.001 also showed up in blood. From stable hyperthyroidism, ophthalmopathy was separated by a 13 V-J model.

RNA transcripts yielded amplified TCR beta CDR3 regions. The TCR CDR3 first-round RT-PCR relied on the HTBI primer set. Via MiXCR, TCRdb re-called the multiplex PCR reads, giving one row per CDR3 protein. Among 500,000 to 800,000 distinct CDR3 sequences listed, about 45% were seen once. The junction had 9 bases not matched to a gene; V was cut back by 6 bases and J by 8 bases. CDR3 length equals 14 residues. Diagnostic assessment was based on clinical symptoms, serum thyroxine and TRAb, thyroid ultrasound and orbital computed tomography. This clonotype was seen repeatedly, ten times or more. The antigen remains undetermined.

The chain joins TRBV12-3 or TRBV12-4 to TRBJ1-2; 10 bases align to TRBD1. Sequencing used peripheral blood or thyroid tissue (not recorded which). This clonotype was obtained from an adult man with Graves' disease, either hyperthyroidism or ophthalmopathy (not recorded which). CDR3 bases: TGTGCCAGCAGCCCGATGCGGACAGGGGGAGGCTACACCTTC. It yields the protein CASSPMRTGGGYTF.